The 14 T cell receptor beta chains below were found in one sample sequenced in a study of shared clonotypes between healthy human individuals. Method: immunoSEQ multiplex PCR; TCRdb's copy keeps in-frame clones and lacks some. This sample has roughly 660,000 clones, with less than 95% found just once. The material sequenced was memory CD8+ T cells from PBMCs. The subset denotes: CD45RO+ cells pooled with CCR7-negative TemRA cells. The origin of the receptors is a man between 18 and 29 years old in good health. Some clones in this sample may be carry-over from other donors' samples.

The V call is TRBV28, the J call TRBJ2-3, with 8 bases identical to TRBD1. After removal of 6 bases from V and 0 bases from J, the junction contained 8 bases not matched to a gene. Germline V gene data show CDR1 as MDHEN and CDR2 as SYDVKM. The length of the CDR3 is 16 residues. The CDR3 sequence: CASSQDRETSTDTQYF. In nucleotides, the CDR3 is TGTGCCAGCAGCCAGGACAGGGAGACTAGCACAGATACGCAGTATTTT.

The chain combines TRBV10-3 with TRBJ2-7, with 10 positions matching TRBD1. The germline gives CDR1 ENHRY, CDR2 SYGVKD. Unmatched junction bases numbered 10, after V lost 3 bases and J lost 5 bases. CDR3 size: 16 residues. CDR3 amino acids: CAISDPLDRGPDEQYF. The CDR3 coding sequence is TGTGCCATCAGTGACCCCCTTGACAGGGGGCCGGACGAGCAGTACTTC.

V and J are TRBV19 and TRBJ2-7; a possible D gene is TRBD1 (6 bases). Germline CDR1 and CDR2: LNHDA and SQIVND (reference sequence). CDR3 length: 12 amino acids. V was clipped by 10 bases and J by 2 bases, with 12 bases between them. Written as DNA, the CDR3 is TGTGCCACAGGGGACAATCCCTACGAGCAGTACTTC. Translated: CATGDNPYEQYF. The full variable domain, completed using reference TRBV19 and TRBJ2-7, is DGGITQSPKYLFRKEGQNVTLSCEQNLNHDAMYWYRQDPGQGLRLIYYSQIVNDFQKGDIAEGYSVSREKKESFPLTVTSAQKNPTAFYLCATGDNPYEQYFGPGTRLTVT.

The chain carries TRBV6-1 and TRBJ2-7, with D perhaps TRBD1 (5 bases). There are 10 residues in the CDR3. The germline V gene has CDR1 MNHNS and CDR2 SASEGT. The V and J ends lost 7 bases and 4 bases respectively, with 5 bases between them. DNA of the CDR3: TGTGCCAGCAAGGGGTACGAGCAGTACTTC. Translation gives CASKGYEQYF.

This chain connects TRBV5-1 to TRBJ2-1; D is possibly TRBD1 or TRBD2 (5 bases each). The CDR3 has 14 residues. CDR1 SGHRS and CDR2 YFSETQ come from the germline V gene. Trimming cost V 3 bases and J 8 bases, with 15 bases left between them. In nucleotides, the CDR3 is TGCGCCAGCAGCTCGGGGCTAGGGTCCGATGAGCAGTTCTTC. This gives the protein CASSSGLGSDEQFF.

The chain is built from TRBV27 and TRBJ2-6; TRBD1 matches at 10 bases. V dropped 2 bases and J dropped 2; count of bases not matched to a gene: 9. Per the germline V gene, CDR1 is MNHEY and CDR2 is SMNVEV (reference sequence). The CDR3 sequence is 19 residues long. CDR3 sequence: CASSLVGTGEKTGANVLTF. As DNA, the CDR3 is TGTGCCAGCAGTTTAGTGGGGACAGGGGAGAAGACTGGGGCCAACGTCCTGACTTTC.

This chain connects TRBV7-9 to TRBJ2-3; 12 bases map to TRBD2. Germline assignment: CDR1 SEHNR and CDR2 FQNEAQ (reference sequence). The CDR3 loop spans 17 amino acids. V shed 1 base and J 3 bases; nucleotides not matched to a gene: 5. CDR3 nucleotide sequence: TGTGCCAGCAGCTTAGAAACTAGCGGGAGGTCGACAGATACGCAGTATTTT. It is translated as CASSLETSGRSTDTQYF.

The chain couples TRBV5-1 to TRBJ1-3; TRBD1 is a possible D gene (5 bases). The CDR3 totals 16 residues. Germline-derived CDR1 and CDR2 are SGHRS and YFSETQ. The V gene lost 0 bases and the J gene lost 2 bases, with 12 bases spanning the gap. CDR3: CASSLAQGGTGNTIYF. CDR3 nucleotides: TGCGCCAGCAGCTTGGCCCAGGGAGGTACTGGAAACACCATATATTTT. Looking up the rest from reference TRBV5-1 and TRBJ1-3 gives the full variable domain: KAGVTQTPRYLIKTRGQQVTLSCSPISGHRSVSWYQQTPGQGLQFLFEYFSETQRNKGNFPGRFSGRQFSNSRSEMNVSTLELGDSALYLCASSLAQGGTGNTIYFGEGSWLTVV.

About this clone itself: This may be a read error, as it is one base from a much larger clone. Other DNA sequences of this sample code for an identical CDR3. This chain uses TRBV28 with TRBJ2-7; D possibly corresponds to TRBD1 (5 bases). Germline values: CDR1 MDHEN, CDR2 SYDVKM. The germline V and J ends were trimmed by 2 bases and 7 bases, with 21 bases remaining between them. CDR3 length: 16 amino acids. In DNA, the CDR3 is TGTGCCAGCAGTTTAAGGGCCAGGGCAGCGATCGGTGAGCAGTACTTC. The encoded protein is CASSLRARAAIGEQYF.

The chain employs TRBV28 and TRBJ2-5; the match to TRBD1 covers 10 bases. The germline CDR1 and CDR2 sequences are MDHEN and SYDVKM. The ends lost 7 bases at V and 5 bases at J; junction bases unmatched: 7. The CDR3 spans 14 residues. CDR3 residues: CASTVRTGGETQYF. CDR3 bases: TGTGCCAGCACCGTTAGGACAGGGGGGGAGACCCAGTACTTC.

The V call is TRBV6-6, the J call TRBJ2-1; TRBD2 agrees at 9 bases. This CDR3 contains 14 residues. Looked up from germline, CDR1 is MNHNY and CDR2 is SVGAGI (reference sequence). J gave up 5 bases and V 10 bases, and 9 bases lay outside the gene matches. The CDR3 nucleotides read TGTGCCACCCTAACGACTAGCGGTAACAATGAGCAGTTCTTC. Its protein is CATLTTSGNNEQFF.

V is TRBV27 and J is TRBJ2-5, with D unresolved. The CDR3 is 14 amino acids. Germline CDR1 is MNHEY and CDR2 is SMNVEV (reference sequence). Trimming removed 2 bases at V and 0 bases at J, with 7 bases between. CDR3 DNA sequence: TGTGCCAGCAGTTTAGCCAGGTACCAAGAGACCCAGTACTTC. Its translation: CASSLARYQETQYF.

This clone was recorded once. J is TRBJ1-2 and V is TRBV27; D gene uncertain. This CDR3 is built from 18 residues. V was shortened by 5 bases and J by 2 bases, with 24 bases between the two germline ends. In germline, CDR1 is MNHEY, CDR2 SMNVEV (reference sequence). The CDR3 loop reads CASSPKKLGVHLNYGYTF. In DNA, the CDR3 is TGTGCCAGCAGTCCCAAGAAACTCGGTGTACACCTAAACTATGGCTACACCTTC.

For this clone: Within the sample, other DNA sequences also encode this same CDR3. The chain has TRBV13 and TRBJ2-7; D call uncertain. Germline CDR1 reads PRHDT; CDR2 reads FYEKMQ (reference sequence). Trimming took off 0 bases at V and 4 bases at J, with 10 bases between the two ends. The CDR3 is 14 residues long. In DNA form, the CDR3 reads TGTGCCAGCAGCTTAGGCCGAGGAAGGTACGAGCAGTACTTC. Amino acid sequence: CASSLGRGRYEQYF.